One sample yielded the 4 T cell receptor beta chains listed below, sequenced in a study of CD8 T cells in Susac syndrome. After extraction with the RNeasy kit, 0.5 to 1 ug of the RNA was reverse transcribed using random hexamers. TCRdb reprocessed the immunoSEQ multiplex PCR reads via MiXCR and lists one record per CDR3 protein. The sample lists 150,000 to 180,000 distinct CDR3 sequences; approximately 95% were seen once. The sample consisted of CD4+ T cells from PBMCs. The receptor source for this set is a human donor with Susac syndrome.

V is TRBV11-1 and J is TRBJ2-5, with 8 bases that match TRBD2. Germline loops: CDR1 SGHAT, CDR2 FQDESV (reference sequence). V dropped 5 bases and J dropped 1; count of bases not matched to a gene: 3. There are 14 residues in the CDR3. The CDR3 sequence is CASSQLAAQETQYF. The CDR3 region has the DNA TGTGCCAGCAGCCAACTAGCGGCCCAAGAGACCCAGTACTTC.

The rearrangement links TRBV29-1 to TRBJ1-1; D might be TRBD1 (5 bases). Between the trimmed V and J ends, which lost 3 bases and 1 base, there was a span of 12 bases. Per the germline V gene, CDR1 is SQVTM and CDR2 is ANQGSEA. This CDR3 has 14 residues. The CDR3 region is CSVEYLDRNTEAFF. The CDR3 coding sequence is TGCAGCGTTGAGTATCTCGACAGGAACACTGAAGCTTTCTTT. Drawing the rest from reference TRBV29-1 and TRBJ1-1, the complete variable domain is SAVISQKPSRDICQRGTSLTIQCQVDSQVTMMFWYRQQPGQSLTLIATANQGSEATYESGFVIDKFPISRPNLTFSTLTVSNMSPEDSSIYLCSVEYLDRNTEAFFGQGTRLTVV.

V gene TRBV9 combines with J gene TRBJ2-5; D uncertain. In germline, CDR1 is SGDLS, CDR2 YYNGEE. The CDR3 has 13 residues. The V end lost 2 bases, the J end lost 5 bases, and 10 bases lay between the germline ends. For the CDR3, the DNA is TGTGCCAGCAGCGTCCTCCCTGGGGAGACCCAGTACTTC. It yields the protein CASSVLPGETQYF.

The V and J genes are TRBV29-1 and TRBJ2-1, with 8 bases lining up with TRBD1. This CDR3 region has 13 residues. J gave up 4 bases and V 7 bases, and 6 bases lay outside the gene matches. Germline loops: CDR1 SQVTM, CDR2 ANQGSEA. Here the CDR3 DNA reads TGCAGCGCCTCACAGGGGGTGTACAATGAGCAGTTCTTC. This sequence encodes CSASQGVYNEQFF.